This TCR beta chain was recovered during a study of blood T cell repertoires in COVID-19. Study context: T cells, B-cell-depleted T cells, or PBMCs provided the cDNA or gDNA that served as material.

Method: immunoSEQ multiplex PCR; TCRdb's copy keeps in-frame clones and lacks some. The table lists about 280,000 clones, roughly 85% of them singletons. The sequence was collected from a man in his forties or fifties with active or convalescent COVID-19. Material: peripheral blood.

CDR3 in DNA: TGTGCCAGCAGCCTGGACGGGGATTCCCCCTCAGAGACCCAGTACTTC. Its protein is CASSLDGDSPSETQYF. The genes are TRBV5-4 and TRBJ2-5, with a tentative D call TRBD2 (5 bases). CDR1 and CDR2 from the germline V gene are SGHNT and YYREEE (reference sequence). The V gene lost 4 bases and the J gene lost 4 bases, with 20 bases spanning the gap. The CDR3 length is 16 residues.